Listed here is a single T cell receptor beta chain. Its target is unknown. The data stem from a study of identical twins. Study-level points and caveats: Models underestimated out-of-frame TCR alpha sharing in monozygotic twins. A lower insertion count was a feature of abundant cord blood beta clonotypes, with no such feature in memory repertoires.

TCRdb recomputed calls from the 5' RACE reads with MiXCR, one row per CDR3 protein. Of 460,000 or so distinct CDR3 sequences listed, approximately 15% were seen once; the top ten hold over 0.5%. With 4 bases clipped from V and 3 bases from J, the junction kept 9 bases outside the gene matches. Germline V gives CDR1 SGDLS, CDR2 YYNGEE. This CDR3 comprises 15 residues. These records were also assigned to another study, of yellow fever vaccine responses in identical twins.

The sequenced sample was CD4+ T cells sorted from blood. The TCR sequence derives from a woman between 18 and 30 years old in good health. This sequence joins TRBV9 and TRBJ1-1, with 7 bases fitting TRBD1. The CDR3 loop reads CASSLNRGRHTEAFF. The CDR3 nucleotides read TGTGCCAGCAGCCTTAACAGGGGTCGGCACACTGAAGCTTTCTTT.